Listed below are T cell receptor beta chains from one sample, sequenced in a study of regulatory T cells in long-lasting Graves disease. TCRdb re-analysed the multiplex PCR reads in MiXCR, keeping a single row per CDR3 protein. The sample includes hundreds of thousands of distinct CDR3 sequences, about 16% of them seen just once. These same records also appear under a second study, on T cells in Graves' hyperthyroidism and ophthalmopathy.

Sequences were derived from peripheral blood mononuclear cells (PBMCs), sampled at new diagnosis, from a patient treated with antithyroid drugs. Receptors originate from a woman younger than 45 with Graves disease. Each CDR3 is given with its conserved first and last residue. The D gene is left open where the match is weak. A row's size may be missing; if present it is once, few, many or a size class.

J gene,V gene,D gene,clone size,CDR3 DNA,CDR3 protein
TRBJ2-1,TRBV9,NA,NA,TGTGCCAGCAGCGTAGTGGGGGGCGCCAGAAATGAGCAGTTCTTC,CASSVVGGARNEQFF
TRBJ1-4,TRBV7-9,NA,NA,TGTGCCAGCAGCCTCCGGGATGATGGAGAAAAACTGTTTTTT,CASSLRDDGEKLFF
TRBJ2-3,TRBV12-3/TRBV12-4,NA,many,TGTGCCAGCAGTCGGGCCCTGAGCACAGATACGCAGTATTTT,CASSRALSTDTQYF
TRBJ1-2,TRBV2,NA,many,TGTGCCAAGCGGGAGACAGGAACCAACTATGGCTACACCTTC,CAKRETGTNYGYTF
TRBJ2-5,TRBV28,NA,many,TGTGCCAGCAGAGGCTGGGTTCATCAAGAGACCCAGTACTTC,CASRGWVHQETQYF
TRBJ2-7,TRBV7-3,NA,many,TGTGCCAGCAGCTTATACGGGATAGGGCCAGACGAGCAGTACTTC,CASSLYGIGPDEQYF
TRBJ1-5,TRBV12-3/TRBV12-4,TRBD1,many,TGTGCCAGCAGTTCGGGACAGGCGGACTGGCAGCCCCAGCATTTT,CASSSGQADWQPQHF
TRBJ2-7,TRBV18,TRBD1,NA,TGTGCCAGCTCAGGGGACAGGGATGTTAGCGAGCAGTACTTC,CASSGDRDVSEQYF
TRBJ2-7,TRBV19,NA,NA,TGTGCCAGTGGTTTAGCGGACAGCTACGAGCAGTACTTC,CASGLADSYEQYF
TRBJ2-3,TRBV6-2/TRBV6-3,NA,many,TGTGCCAGCAGTTACTCCGGATCTGCCGGGGACACAGATACGCAGTATTTT,CASSYSGSAGDTDTQYF
TRBJ1-3,TRBV28,NA,NA,TGTGCCAGCAGTTTAGGAACGGCTGGGGTCACCATATATTTT,CASSLGTAGVTIYF
TRBJ2-1,TRBV9,NA,few,TGTGCCAGCAGCACCGACCGGGCCATGTACAATGAGCAGTTCTTC,CASSTDRAMYNEQFF
TRBJ1-5,TRBV7-8,TRBD1,NA,TGTGCCAGCAGCTTAGGAAGGGGGCGGGGCAGACCAGCCTGGGGTCAGCCCCAGCATTTT,CASSLGRGRGRPAWGQPQHF
TRBJ2-4,TRBV28,NA,many,TGTGCCAGCAGTTTTGGGAGGTTTGACAAAAACATTCAGTACTTC,CASSFGRFDKNIQYF
TRBJ2-7,TRBV18,TRBD1,few,TGTGCCAGCTCACCACCCTACAGGGGAACCCACGAGCAGTACTTC,CASSPPYRGTHEQYF
TRBJ2-7,TRBV7-2,TRBD2,many,TGTGCCAGCAGCGCTAGCGGGATACCCCACGAGCAGTACTTC,CASSASGIPHEQYF
TRBJ2-7,TRBV6-2/TRBV6-3,NA,few,TGTGCCAGCAGCGAGGGGTGGCGGGACTACGAGCAGTACTTC,CASSEGWRDYEQYF
TRBJ1-2,TRBV29-1,NA,many,TGCAGCGTTGACATGGGGGTTCATGGCTACACCTTC,CSVDMGVHGYTF
TRBJ2-1,TRBV4-1,TRBD2,few,TGCGCCAGCAGCCAACCCCAGCGGGACCGCAGCAATGAGCAGTTCTTC,CASSQPQRDRSNEQFF
TRBJ1-1,TRBV15,NA,few,TGTGCCACCAGCAGAGGCAGGGGACTTAAGAACACTGAAGCTTTCTTT,CATSRGRGLKNTEAFF
TRBJ2-1,TRBV6-5,TRBD2,many,TGTGCCAGCAGTTACGTGGCTAGCGGGAGGGGGGAAAATGAGCAGTTCTTC,CASSYVASGRGENEQFF
TRBJ2-3,TRBV10-2,NA,few,TGCGCCAGCAGAGAAAGGGAATATAGCACAGATACGCAGTATTTT,CASREREYSTDTQYF
TRBJ1-1,TRBV30,NA,few,TGTGCCTGGCGGAGGCAGGTGGGGACTGAAGCTTTCTTT,CAWRRQVGTEAFF
TRBJ2-1,TRBV9,NA,few,TGTGCCAGCAGCGTGGTGGTGACTGACGTCGATGAGCAGTTCTTC,CASSVVVTDVDEQFF
TRBJ1-2,TRBV7-9,NA,many,TGTGCCAGCAGCTTAACAGACCTCTATGGCTACACCTTC,CASSLTDLYGYTF
TRBJ2-7,TRBV6-5,NA,many,TGTGCCAGCAGTTACCGCGGACCCTTATTCTCCTACGAGCAGTACTTC,CASSYRGPLFSYEQYF
TRBJ1-1,TRBV20-1,NA,few,TGCAGTGCTAGAGGTGGGGGGGGGGACACTGAAGCTTTCTTT,CSARGGGGDTEAFF
TRBJ2-7,TRBV5-1,NA,NA,TGCGCCAGCAGCTTGGGTCCCTGGGCCTACGAGCAGTGCTTC,CASSLGPWAYEQCF
TRBJ1-1,TRBV6-2/TRBV6-3,TRBD1,NA,TGTGCCAGCAGTCCGGACAGGGGGCTCGGTGAAGCTTTCTTT,CASSPDRGLGEAFF
TRBJ1-2,TRBV28,NA,many,TGTGCCAGCAGTTTCGGGGGGCAAAACTATGGCTACACCTTC,CASSFGGQNYGYTF
TRBJ1-3,TRBV5-6,NA,NA,TGTGCCAGCAGCTTGGCCCCGACAAACTCTGGAAACACCATATATTTT,CASSLAPTNSGNTIYF
TRBJ2-1,TRBV4-1,NA,few,TGCGCCAGCAGCCAGGGGGAGAGGGTCACTGAGCAGTTCTTC,CASSQGERVTEQFF
TRBJ2-1,TRBV11-2,NA,many,TGTGCCAGCAGCTTAGACTACCCTACGGCCTACAATGAGCAGTTCTTC,CASSLDYPTAYNEQFF
TRBJ2-1,TRBV3-1,TRBD2,few,TGTGCCAGCAGCCGACTAGCGGGGCGCACTGAGCAGTTCTTC,CASSRLAGRTEQFF
TRBJ1-1,TRBV7-2,NA,many,TGTGCCAGCAGCACTACATGGGAAGCTTTCTTT,CASSTTWEAFF
TRBJ2-3,TRBV3-1,NA,NA,TGTGCCAGCAGCCAAGGCATTGGCGGGCCAAGCACAGATACGCAGTATTTT,CASSQGIGGPSTDTQYF
TRBJ2-5,TRBV10-3,NA,few,TGTGCCATCAGTGAGTCTGGCGCGGAGACCCAGTACTTC,CAISESGAETQYF
TRBJ1-1,TRBV19,NA,many,TGTGCCAGTAGTATTAGGGGACAACGGAACACTGAAGCTTTCTTT,CASSIRGQRNTEAFF
TRBJ1-1,TRBV12-3/TRBV12-4,NA,few,TGTGCCAGCAGTTTGATAGGGCCGGGCACTGAAGCTTTCTTT,CASSLIGPGTEAFF
TRBJ2-7,TRBV7-9,NA,many,TGTGCCAGCAGCCCACCAAGGACCCCCTACGAGCAGTACTTC,CASSPPRTPYEQYF
TRBJ1-2,TRBV7-2,NA,many,TGTGCCAGCAGCTTAGCCAGGGCCCAAACCTATGGCTACACCTTC,CASSLARAQTYGYTF
TRBJ2-2,TRBV5-1,NA,NA,TGCGCCAGCAGCTTGGCCCCGGGCACCGGGGAGCTGTTTTTT,CASSLAPGTGELFF
TRBJ1-2,TRBV7-2,NA,many,TGTGCCAGCAGCTTAGGGTTGAATAGGGGGGATGACGGTGCTAACTATGGCTACACCTTC,CASSLGLNRGDDGANYGYTF
TRBJ2-3,TRBV20-1,TRBD2,few,TGCAGTGCTCTTGTTCAGCGGGAGGGCACAGATACGCAGTATTTT,CSALVQREGTDTQYF
TRBJ1-6,TRBV10-3,TRBD1,many,TGTGCCATCAGTGAGTCGGGGACAGGGAATTCACCCCTCCACTTT,CAISESGTGNSPLHF
TRBJ1-1,TRBV5-1,NA,many,TGCGCCAGCAGCTGGGACACGGCGAACACTGAAGCTTTCTTT,CASSWDTANTEAFF
TRBJ2-7,TRBV24-1,TRBD1,many,TGTGCCACCAGTGATGCCGGACAGGGGGGCTACGAGCAGTACTTC,CATSDAGQGGYEQYF
TRBJ2-3,TRBV7-6,TRBD2,few,TGTGCCAGCAGCTTGCGTGAGGGACTAGCGGGTTTTACGCAGTATTTT,CASSLREGLAGFTQYF
TRBJ1-1,TRBV12-3/TRBV12-4,NA,few,TGTGCCAGCAGCATCAGTGGACAGAACACTGAAGTTTTCTTT,CASSISGQNTEVFF
TRBJ1-6,TRBV12-3/TRBV12-4,NA,many,TGTGCCAGCAGGGCTGGAGATTCACCCCTCCACTTT,CASRAGDSPLHF
TRBJ2-4,TRBV3-1,NA,NA,TGTGCCAGCAGTTTCTACTCCGGAACGGGCGCTGCCAAAAACATTCAGTACTTC,CASSFYSGTGAAKNIQYF
TRBJ2-5,TRBV6-2/TRBV6-3,TRBD2,NA,TGTGCCAGCAGTCATCCGGGACTAGCGGAGACCCAGTACTTC,CASSHPGLAETQYF
TRBJ2-7,TRBV7-9,TRBD2,many,TGTGCCATCCAACGGACTAGCGGGGCCTCCTACGAGCAGTACTTC,CAIQRTSGASYEQYF
TRBJ1-1,TRBV6-1,NA,many,TGTGCCAGCGAGGGGCAGGGCGTCCGGGCGGTCACTGAAGCTTTCTTT,CASEGQGVRAVTEAFF
TRBJ1-5,TRBV12-3/TRBV12-4,NA,many,TGTGCCAGCAGTTTAAGGCCAGAATGGCAGCCCCAGCATTTT,CASSLRPEWQPQHF